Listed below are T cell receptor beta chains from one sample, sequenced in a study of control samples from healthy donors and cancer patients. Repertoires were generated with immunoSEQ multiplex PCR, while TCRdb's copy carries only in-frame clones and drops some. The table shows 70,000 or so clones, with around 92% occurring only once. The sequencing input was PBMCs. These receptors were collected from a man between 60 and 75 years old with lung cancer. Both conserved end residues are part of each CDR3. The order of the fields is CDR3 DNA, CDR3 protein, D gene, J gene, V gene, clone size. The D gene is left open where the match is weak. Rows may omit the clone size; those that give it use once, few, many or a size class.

TGTGCCAGCAGCATACGAACAGGGAATGGCTACACCTTC CASSIRTGNGYTF . TRBJ1-2 TRBV5-6 .
TGTGCCAGCAGACACAATCCGGAGAAAGAGACCCAGTACTTC CASRHNPEKETQYF . TRBJ2-5 TRBV3-1/TRBV3-2 .
TGCGCCAGCAGCGAACAGGGGACCATGAACACTGAAGCTTTCTTT CASSEQGTMNTEAFF TRBD1 TRBJ1-1 TRBV5-1 .
TGTGCCAGCAGGCTTAGGAACACCGGGGAGCTGTTTTTT CASRLRNTGELFF . TRBJ2-2 TRBV7-3 .
TGTGCCAGCAGCCGGGGGGCATCAGCGAACACCGGGGAGCTGTTTTTT CASSRGASANTGELFF . TRBJ2-2 TRBV5-5 .
TGTGCCACCGGTGGAAGGCTAGCGGGGGGTGATACGCAGTATTTT CATGGRLAGGDTQYF TRBD2 TRBJ2-3 TRBV24-1 .
TGTGCCAGCAGCATTGGACAGGGTCAGTTGGACACTGAAGCTTTCTTT CASSIGQGQLDTEAFF TRBD1 TRBJ1-1 TRBV7-9 once
TGTGCCAGCAGTAGGACAACCGGAAACTATGGCTACACCTTC CASSRTTGNYGYTF . TRBJ1-2 TRBV6-5 .
TGTGCCAGCAGCTTTGAAGGCGGGAATTCACCCCTCCACTTT CASSFEGGNSPLHF . TRBJ1-6 TRBV11-3 .
TGTGCCAGCAGCTTGGGAGGTCCGGGTGGGAAAGGCTACACCTTC CASSLGGPGGKGYTF . TRBJ1-2 TRBV5-5 .
TGCGCCAGCAGCCCGAGGGGGGCTGGAAACACCATATATTTT CASSPRGAGNTIYF . TRBJ1-3 TRBV5-1 .